This paragraph reports one T cell receptor (beta chain). The antigen is not known. The data stem from a study of cytomegalovirus exposure and HLA in healthy donors. Background on the study: Earlier sequencing of 150 million to 200 million T cells yielded 100 million to 120 million unique TCR beta sequences.

Study-wide results and limits: Sequencing likely produced, as an artifact, a cluster of highly shared sequence variants. Later on, an analysis tied some 17,000 TCR beta sequences to HLA alleles at 0.05 false discovery rate.

13 Jbeta primers and 60 Vbeta primers were used for the PCR. TCRdb's copy holds only in-frame clones and misses some; the assay was immunoSEQ multiplex PCR. The sample shows 90,000 to 130,000 clones, roughly 73% of them seen only once. CDR1 is DFQATT and CDR2 is SNEGSKA in the germline V gene (reference sequence). The V gene lost 6 bases and the J gene lost 8 bases, with 10 bases spanning the gap. This CDR3 spans 11 amino acids. The chain combines TRBV20-1 with TRBJ1-4, with D perhaps matching TRBD1 (6 bases). The sample comprised PBMCs. The source of this sequence is a woman in her twenties or thirties in good health and CMV-seronegative. CDR3 amino acids: CSARGSEKLFF. CDR3 nucleotides: TGCAGTGCCAGGGGCTCCGAAAAACTGTTTTTT.